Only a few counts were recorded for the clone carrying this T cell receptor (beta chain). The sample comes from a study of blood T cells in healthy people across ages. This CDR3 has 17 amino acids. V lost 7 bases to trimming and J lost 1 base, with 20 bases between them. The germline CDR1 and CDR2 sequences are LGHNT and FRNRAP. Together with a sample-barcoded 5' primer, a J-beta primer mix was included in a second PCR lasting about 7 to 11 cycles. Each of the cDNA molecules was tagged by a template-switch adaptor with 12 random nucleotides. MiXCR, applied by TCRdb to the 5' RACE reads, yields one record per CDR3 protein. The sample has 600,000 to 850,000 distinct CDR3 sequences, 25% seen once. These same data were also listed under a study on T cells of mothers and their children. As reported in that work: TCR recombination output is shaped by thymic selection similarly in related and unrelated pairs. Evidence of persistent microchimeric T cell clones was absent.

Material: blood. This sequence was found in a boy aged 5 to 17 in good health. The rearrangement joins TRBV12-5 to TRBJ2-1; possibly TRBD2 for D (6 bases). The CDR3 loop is CASAQIRDAGSYNEQFF. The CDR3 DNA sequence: TGTGCTAGTGCCCAAATTCGGGATGCGGGGTCCTACAATGAGCAGTTCTTC.